This T cell receptor (beta chain) is drawn from a study of T-cell memory formation after mild COVID-19. Overall study findings and caveats: Day 15 to 85 contracting clones showed balanced CD4/CD8; day 15 to 37 expanders favored CD4+. Among CD4+ contracting clones, most were CM and EM, and CD8+ ones EMRA. In pre-infection memory, a portion of responding clones appeared, which suggested that cross-reactive memory joined.

Constant-segment primers served in 5'RACE that generated TCR alpha and TCR beta cDNA libraries bearing sample barcodes and UMIs. TCRdb re-called the 5' RACE reads through MiXCR, storing one row per CDR3 protein. The sample lists 240,000 or so distinct CDR3 sequences; approximately 9% were seen once. CDR3 length: 13 amino acids. CDR1 is SGHVT and CDR2 is SQSDAQ in the germline V gene. J lost 4 bases, V lost 11 bases, and 8 bases had no gene match. This clonotype turned up a few times. Its matching antigen is unknown. The specimen was PBMCs or a T cell subset sorted from them (not recorded which). This receptor was taken from a man aged 18 to 29 who had mild COVID-19 (a few samples of this study predate the infection). Cell type and time point are not known. The chain joins TRBV7-4 to TRBJ1-3, with 7 bases lining up with TRBD1. CDR3 protein: CADYRGAGNTIYF. The DNA of the CDR3 is TGTGCCGACTACAGGGGAGCGGGAAACACCATATATTTT.